Shown below are 15 T cell receptor beta chains from a single sample sequenced in a study of blood T cells in healthy people across ages. The second PCR ran roughly 6 to 11 cycles with a sample-barcoded 5' primer and J-beta primers. TCRdb processed the 5' RACE reads anew with MiXCR; each CDR3 protein has one entry. The sample yields over a million distinct CDR3 sequences, 59% seen once. Sample: blood. All receptors derive from a man between 18 and 35 years old in good health.

The chain recombines TRBV5-1 with TRBJ2-1; 10 nucleotides align to TRBD2. The trim removed 0 bases at V and 3 bases at J, leaving 9 bases unmatched. CDR1 SGHRS and CDR2 YFSETQ come from the germline V gene. CDR3 length equals 18 residues. DNA of the CDR3: TGCGCCAGCAGCTTGGTGGAGCGGGGGGGCCCAAACTACAATGAGCAGTTCTTC. It encodes CASSLVERGGPNYNEQFF.

J is TRBJ2-3 and V is TRBV27; D is uncertain. The germline V and J ends were trimmed by 8 bases and 0 bases, with 6 bases remaining between them. The CDR3 spans 12 residues. Germline V gene lookup returns CDR1 MNHEY and CDR2 SMNVEV (reference sequence). In DNA form, the CDR3 reads TGTGCCAGCGCTATTAGCACAGATACGCAGTATTTT. Translating gives CASAISTDTQYF.

This clonotype was seen more than once but under ten times. V is TRBV3-1 and J is TRBJ2-7; D is undetermined. This CDR3 is built from 13 residues. Germline V CDR1 and CDR2: LGHDT, YNNKEL (reference sequence). Trimming shortened V by 4 bases and J by 6 bases, and 13 bases separated the two germline ends. The CDR3 loop reads CASSLQSSSEQYF. CDR3 coding DNA: TGTGCCAGCAGCCTCCAATCGTCATCCGAGCAGTACTTC.

V usage is TRBV3-1 and J usage is TRBJ2-6; the D gene is possibly TRBD2 (6 bases). Between the trimmed V and J ends, which lost 5 bases and 4 bases, there was a span of 18 bases. The CDR3 spans 17 residues. The V gene's germline CDR1 is LGHDT and CDR2 YNNKEL (reference sequence). The CDR3 protein is CASSSRDSGSGANVLTF. DNA for the CDR3: TGTGCCAGCAGCTCTCGGGACTCCGGGTCGGGGGCCAACGTCCTGACTTTC.

This clonotype showed up just once. A junction end diverges from the germline sequence, so it may reflect a read error. V is TRBV6-5 and J is TRBJ1-2, with 9 bases identical to TRBD1. The CDR3 is 14 residues long. Germline-derived CDR1 and CDR2 are MNHEY and SVGAGI. The CDR3 loop reads CATSRDRELGGCTF. The CDR3 DNA follows: TGTGCCACCAGCCGGGACAGGGAATTAGGTGGCTGCACCTTC.

The sample holds one count of this clonotype. The rearrangement joins TRBV29-1 to TRBJ2-3; tentatively, D is TRBD1 or TRBD2 (5 bases each). There are 14 residues in the CDR3. V lost 6 bases to trimming and J lost 1 base, with 14 bases between them. CDR1 SQVTM and CDR2 ANQGSEA come from the germline V gene. CDR3 loop: CSVTELGGTDTQYF. Written as DNA, the CDR3 is TGCAGCGTGACGGAACTAGGGGGCACAGATACGCAGTATTTT.

The chain joins TRBV28 to TRBJ2-2; TRBD2 matches 9 bases. V was clipped by 4 bases and J by 4 bases; unmatched bases: 4. CDR1 is MDHEN, CDR2 SYDVKM, per germline. This CDR3 comprises 15 residues. CDR3 nucleotides: TGTGCCAGCAGTTACGCGGGGGGGGGCACCGGGGAGCTGTTTTTT. Its protein is CASSYAGGGTGELFF.

This chain connects TRBV4-3 to TRBJ2-1, with a weak D call TRBD2 (6 bases). The CDR3 loop spans 19 amino acids. CDR1 and CDR2 (germline): LGHNA, YSLEER. V gave up 0 bases and J gave up 1 base, with 19 bases separating them. CDR3 nucleotide sequence: TGCGCCAGCAGCCAAGAGTTAGGCCTGGGGGGAAGGTCCTACAATGAGCAGTTCTTC. Its protein is CASSQELGLGGRSYNEQFF.

As for this clonotype: An end of the junction does not agree with germline; a read error may underlie this. The V gene is TRBV7-2, the J gene TRBJ2-1; no clear D gene. This CDR3 region has 14 residues. Germline V CDR1 and CDR2: SGHTA, FQGNSA. CDR3 nucleotide sequence: TGTGCCAGTAGCTTAGTAATCCGAAACAATGAGCAGTTCTTC. Its translation is CASSLVIRNNEQFF.

The CDR3 here is CASSSDPGQGHILETQYF. CDR3 sequence (DNA): TGTGCCAGCAGCTCCGATCCGGGACAGGGGCATATATTGGAGACCCAGTACTTC. V is TRBV5-6 and J is TRBJ2-5; 10 positions match TRBD1. The CDR3 is made up of 18 amino acids. V lost 3 bases to trimming and J lost 5 bases; unmatched junction nucleotides: 16. Germline CDR1 reads SGHDT; CDR2 reads YYEEEE.

The chain links TRBV5-6 to TRBJ2-5, with unresolved D. CDR3 size: 14 residues. V lost 0 bases and J 1 base, leaving 7 bases between the germline ends. CDR1 and CDR2 (germline): SGHDT, YYEEEE. This CDR3 is CASSLVQVQETQYF. The CDR3 DNA reads TGTGCCAGCAGCTTGGTTCAGGTCCAAGAGACCCAGTACTTC.

The rearrangement links TRBV30 to TRBJ2-1; the D is unclear. Germline CDR1 and CDR2: GTSNPN and SVGIG (reference sequence). V lost 3 bases to trimming and J lost 3 bases, with 9 bases between them. The length of the CDR3 is 13 residues. CDR3 residues: CAWRPANYNEQFF. CDR3 DNA: TGTGCCTGGAGACCCGCGAACTACAATGAGCAGTTCTTC.

This clonotype was counted a few times. The J gene is TRBJ2-7, the V gene TRBV29-1; D tentatively reads TRBD1 or TRBD2 (5 bases each). CDR1 is SQVTM and CDR2 is ANQGSEA in the germline V gene. With 2 bases removed from V and 3 bases from J, the gap between germline ends came to 11 bases. The CDR3 totals 13 residues. Written as DNA, the CDR3 is TGCAGCGTTGAAAAGGGACGGAACTACGAGCAGTACTTC. This gives the protein CSVEKGRNYEQYF.

The CDR3, as DNA: TGTGCCAGCAGACACTCACTAGAACCGGAGACCCAGTACTTC. Its protein is CASRHSLEPETQYF. The rearrangement uses TRBV5-6 and TRBJ2-7; D perhaps matches TRBD2 (5 bases). The J call may be in error: the DNA end matches TRBJ2-5 better. The germline V gene has CDR1 SGHDT and CDR2 YYEEEE. The CDR3 extends over 14 amino acids.

This clonotype came up once. The chain employs TRBV6-5 and TRBJ2-1, with TRBD2 identical over 9 bases. The CDR3 totals 19 residues. The germline V gene encodes CDR1 MNHEY and CDR2 SVGAGI. The V segment lost 2 bases and the J segment 2 bases; nucleotides outside the gene matches: 13. In nucleotides, the CDR3 is TGTGCCAGCAGTTACCCCCGAATCCAGACTAGCGGAACCTACAATGAGCAGTTCTTC. Its protein is CASSYPRIQTSGTYNEQFF.